The present TCR beta chain was sequenced within a study of blood T cells in healthy people across ages. Study-wide findings and caveats: Long-lived donors had more naive CD4+ cells and higher diversity than aged donors. The recorded TCR beta diversity per million T cells decreased in a roughly linear manner with age.

Trimming stripped 1 base from V and 1 base from J, with 7 bases between. The CDR3 spans 14 residues. Germline values: CDR1 LNHNV, CDR2 YYDKDF (reference sequence). For the second PCR, which ran for about 7 to 11 cycles, a sample-barcoded 5' primer and a J-beta primer mix were used. MiXCR was run by TCRdb on the 5' RACE reads, yielding one entry per CDR3 protein. In the table there are 800,000 to 1,300,000 distinct CDR3 sequences, 20% to 25% of which are singletons. On this clonotype itself: The antigen is undetermined.

The data also belong to a second study, concerning T cells of mothers and their children.

This chain joins TRBV15 and TRBJ2-5; D gene ambiguous. The sequenced sample was blood. This sequence was found in a girl aged 2 to 9 in good health. The CDR3 loop is CATSRGGTQETQYF. CDR3 in DNA: TGTGCCACCAGCAGAGGGGGTACCCAAGAGACCCAGTACTTC.